This T cell receptor (beta chain) originates from a study of T cell responses to AZD1222 COVID-19 vaccine. Study-wide results and caveats: Targets within unmutated variant regions were reportedly found for nearly half of spike-specific TCRs.

Concerning this clone: The antigen is undetermined.

Sequenced by immunoSEQ multiplex PCR; TCRdb stores in-frame clones only, minus some. The sample holds 150,000 to 200,000 clones; over 85% are singletons and the top ten take around 2.6%. Trimming removed 3 bases at V and 7 bases at J, with 17 bases between. Germline V gene data show CDR1 as SGHRS and CDR2 as YFSETQ. The CDR3 has 14 amino acids. The material sequenced was peripheral blood, taken on day 0 of AZD1222 vaccination. The V call is TRBV5-1, the J call TRBJ2-7; the D gene is possibly TRBD2 (6 bases). The receptor's source is an adult in good health. The CDR3 coding sequence is TGCGCCAGCAGCTGGAGGGACCAGCATTGGGAGCAGTACTTC. Its protein is CASSWRDQHWEQYF.